This TCR beta chain was documented in a study of cytomegalovirus exposure and HLA in healthy donors. The germline gives CDR1 SQVTM, CDR2 ANQGSEA. The CDR3 has 13 amino acids. The ends lost 4 bases at V and 5 bases at J; junction bases unmatched: 4. With 60 Vbeta and 13 Jbeta primers, the PCR was carried out. Methods used by the authors: Later work found around 80 million unique TCR beta chains, with about 10 million shared. Generated by immunoSEQ multiplex PCR, the TCRdb table keeps only in-frame clones and is missing some. The DNA gave D and trimming, while V, J and clone size come from that table. This table holds about 110,000 clones, about 78% found once.

V is TRBV29-1 and J is TRBJ2-5, with 10 bases matching TRBD1. The sequenced sample consisted of PBMCs. The sequence was collected from a woman aged 40 to 49 in good health and CMV-seropositive. The CDR3 loop reads CSVGQGAWETQYF. The CDR3 nucleotides are TGCAGCGTTGGACAGGGGGCTTGGGAGACCCAGTACTTC. Supplemented by reference TRBV29-1 and TRBJ2-5, the full variable domain reads SAVISQKPSRDICQRGTSLTIQCQVDSQVTMMFWYRQQPGQSLTLIATANQGSEATYESGFVIDKFPISRPNLTFSTLTVSNMSPEDSSIYLCSVGQGAWETQYFGPGTRLLVL.